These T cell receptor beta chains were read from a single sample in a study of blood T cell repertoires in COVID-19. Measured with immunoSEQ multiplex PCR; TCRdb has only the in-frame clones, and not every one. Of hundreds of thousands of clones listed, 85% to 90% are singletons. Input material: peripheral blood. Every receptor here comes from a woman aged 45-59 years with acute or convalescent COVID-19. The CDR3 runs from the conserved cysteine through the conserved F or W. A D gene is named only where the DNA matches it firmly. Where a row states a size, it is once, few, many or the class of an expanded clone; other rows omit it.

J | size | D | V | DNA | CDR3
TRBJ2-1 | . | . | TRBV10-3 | TGTGCCATCAGCCAGGACAATGAGCAGTTCTTC | CAISQDNEQFF
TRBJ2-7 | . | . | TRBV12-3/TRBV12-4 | TGTGCCAGCAGTTCCTATACCTACGAGCAGTACTTC | CASSSYTYEQYF
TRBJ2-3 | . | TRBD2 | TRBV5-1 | TGCGCCAGCAGCTCAACTAGCGCGGGCACAGATACGCAGTATTTT | CASSSTSAGTDTQYF
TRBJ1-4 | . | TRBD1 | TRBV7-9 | TGTGCCAGCAGCTCCGGACAGGGGGCGCAAGGGGAAAAACTGTTTTTT | CASSSGQGAQGEKLFF
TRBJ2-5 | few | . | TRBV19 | TGTGCCAGTAGTCCTGACCCGGGAGAGACCCAGTACTTC | CASSPDPGETQYF
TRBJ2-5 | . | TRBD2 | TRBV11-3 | TGTGCCAGCAGCTTAGGAGGCGGGGGGGCCGTAGAGACCCAGTACTTC | CASSLGGGGAVETQYF
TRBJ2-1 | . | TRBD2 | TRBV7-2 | TGTGCCAGCAGCTTCAAGCGGGAGGGCCGGGTGTTCTTC | CASSFKREGRVFF
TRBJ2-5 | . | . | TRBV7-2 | TGTGCCAGCAGCTTCGTCAGCGGTACGGGAGAGACCCAGTACTTC | CASSFVSGTGETQYF
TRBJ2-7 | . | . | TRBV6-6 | TGTGCCAGCAGTCGGTTTGAGGGCCACTCCTCCTACGAGCAGTACTTC | CASSRFEGHSSYEQYF
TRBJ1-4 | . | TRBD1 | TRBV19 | TGTGCCAGTAGTGAGACAGGGGTGACTAATGAAAAACTGTTTTTT | CASSETGVTNEKLFF
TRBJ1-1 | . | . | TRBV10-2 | TGCGCCAGCAGTCGGGGGAACACTGAAGCTTTCTTT | CASSRGNTEAFF
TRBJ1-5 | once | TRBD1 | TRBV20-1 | TGCAGCGCAGGGGGCCAACAGCCCCAGCATTTT | CSAGGQQPQHF
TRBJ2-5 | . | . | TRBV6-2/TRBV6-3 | TGTGCCAGCAGTCGGACAGCTCACCAAGAGACCCAGTACTTC | CASSRTAHQETQYF
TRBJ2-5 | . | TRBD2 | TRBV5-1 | TGCGCCAGCAGCTTGGGCCTGACTAGCGACCAAGAGACCCAGTACTTC | CASSLGLTSDQETQYF
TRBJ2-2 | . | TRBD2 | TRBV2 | TGTGCCAGCAGTGAAGGGACTAGCGGGCACACCGGGGAGCTGTTTTTT | CASSEGTSGHTGELFF
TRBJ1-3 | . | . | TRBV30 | TGTGCCTGGATGTTAGAGAAATACTCTGGAAACACCATATATTTT | CAWMLEKYSGNTIYF
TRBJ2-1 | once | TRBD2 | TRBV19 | TGTGCCACAGACCGAGGACTAGCGGGGTACAATGAGCAGTTCTTC | CATDRGLAGYNEQFF
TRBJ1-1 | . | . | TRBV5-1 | TGCGCCAGCAGTCACAGCTTGAACACTGAAGCTTTCTTT | CASSHSLNTEAFF
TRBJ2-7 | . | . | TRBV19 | TGTGCCAGTCGTGAAGCGGGACAGGAGCCCTACGAGCAGTACTTC | CASREAGQEPYEQYF
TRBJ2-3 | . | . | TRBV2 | TGTGCCAGCAGTGTTCGACAGCACACAGATACGCAGTATTTT | CASSVRQHTDTQYF
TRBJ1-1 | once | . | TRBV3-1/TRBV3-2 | TGTGCCAGCAGCCAACCCCCGGAGGCTGAAGCTTTCTTT | CASSQPPEAEAFF
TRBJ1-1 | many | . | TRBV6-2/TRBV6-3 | TGTGCCAGCAGTGCTGCGTTGAACACTGAAGCTTTCTTT | CASSAALNTEAFF
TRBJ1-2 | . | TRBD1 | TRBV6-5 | TGTGCCAGCAGTTACACCGGGACAGGGGAGGTTGGCTACACCTTC | CASSYTGTGEVGYTF
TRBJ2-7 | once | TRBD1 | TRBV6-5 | TGTGCCAGCAGTACAGGACAGGGATCACCCTACGAGCAGTACTTC | CASSTGQGSPYEQYF
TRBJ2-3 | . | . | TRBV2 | TGTGCCAGCAGTCTGAGAGATACGCAGTATTTT | CASSLRDTQYF
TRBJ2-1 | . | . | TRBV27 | TGTGCCAGCAGAACGGAAGCGGGCAAATACAATGAGCAGTTCTTC | CASRTEAGKYNEQFF
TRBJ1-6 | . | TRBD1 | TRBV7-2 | TGTGCCAGCAGCCTACGACAGGGGGATTCACCCCTCCACTTT | CASSLRQGDSPLHF
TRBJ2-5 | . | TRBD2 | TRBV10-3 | TGTGCCATCAGTGAGGGAACTAGCGGGAGCCTCCAAGAGACCCAGTACTTC | CAISEGTSGSLQETQYF
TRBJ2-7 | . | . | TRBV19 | TGTGCCAGTAGCCCCGGACAACGCTACGAGCAGTACTTC | CASSPGQRYEQYF
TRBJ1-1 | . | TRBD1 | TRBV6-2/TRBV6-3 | TGTGCCAGCAGTTATAGGGACAGAGAAGCTTTCTTT | CASSYRDREAFF
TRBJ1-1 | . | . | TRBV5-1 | TGCGCCAGCAGTAACCAGGGGACTGAAGCTTTCTTT | CASSNQGTEAFF
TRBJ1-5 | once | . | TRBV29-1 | TGCAGCGCTACATACGGAGACAATCAGCCCCAGCATTTT | CSATYGDNQPQHF
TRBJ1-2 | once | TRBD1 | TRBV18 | TGTGCCAGCTCACTTTCCGGGACAGGGAATGGCTACACCTTC | CASSLSGTGNGYTF
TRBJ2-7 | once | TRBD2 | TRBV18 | TGTGCCAGCTCGCAGGGAGCGGGAGACCCCTACGAGCAGTACTTC | CASSQGAGDPYEQYF
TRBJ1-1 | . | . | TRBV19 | TGTGCCAGTACCAGGACTCGGAACACTGAAGCTTTCTTT | CASTRTRNTEAFF
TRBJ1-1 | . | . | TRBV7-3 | TGTGCCAGCAGCTTAAATGCCGGGAACACTGAAGCTTTCTTT | CASSLNAGNTEAFF
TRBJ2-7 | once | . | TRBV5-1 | TGCGCCAGCAGCTCTGGACCGGTGACAGGTTCCTACGAGCAGTACTTC | CASSSGPVTGSYEQYF
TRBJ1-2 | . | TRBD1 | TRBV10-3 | TGTGCCATCAGTGAGGCACAGGGGGCAGATGGCTATGGCTACACCTTC | CAISEAQGADGYGYTF
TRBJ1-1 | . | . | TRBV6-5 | TGTGCCAGCGTCCCTTCAGGGTACACTGAAGCTTTCTTT | CASVPSGYTEAFF
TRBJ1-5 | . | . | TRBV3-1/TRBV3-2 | TGTGCCAGCAGCCAAGCATCAGGGGTGAAAAATCAGCCCCAGCATTTT | CASSQASGVKNQPQHF
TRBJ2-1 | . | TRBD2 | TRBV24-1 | TGTGCCCCTCGGACTAGCGTACGCAATGAGCAGTTCTTC | CAPRTSVRNEQFF
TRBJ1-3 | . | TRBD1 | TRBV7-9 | TGTGCCAGCAGCTCCCTGCCTTGGACAGGGGACGGAAACACCATATATTTT | CASSSLPWTGDGNTIYF
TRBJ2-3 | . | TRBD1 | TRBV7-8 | TGTGCCAGCAGCTCAGGGGGCCCTCTCACAGATACGCAGTATTTT | CASSSGGPLTDTQYF
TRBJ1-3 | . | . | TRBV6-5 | TGTGCCAGCAGTTACTCGGTAGGACTTGAGGGAAACACCATATATTTT | CASSYSVGLEGNTIYF
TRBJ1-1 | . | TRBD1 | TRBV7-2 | TGTGCCAGCAGCCAACCGGGACAGCAGGTTCCTTTCTTT | CASSQPGQQVPFF
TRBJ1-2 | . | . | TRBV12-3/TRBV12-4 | TGTGCCAGCAGCCTCCGGAGGGCAGATGGCTACACCTTC | CASSLRRADGYTF
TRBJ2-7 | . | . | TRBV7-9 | TGTGCCAGCAGCTGGAGGGACAGTTCCTACGAGCAGTACTTC | CASSWRDSSYEQYF
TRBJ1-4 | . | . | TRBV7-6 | TGTGCCAGCAGCTCGTTCTTGGAGCGGACTAATGAAAAACTGTTTTTT | CASSSFLERTNEKLFF
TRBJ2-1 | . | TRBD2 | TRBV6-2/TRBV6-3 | TGTGCCAGCAGTTCCCCTGGGACTAGCGGGGGGCGCTCCTACAATGAGCAGTTCTTC | CASSSPGTSGGRSYNEQFF
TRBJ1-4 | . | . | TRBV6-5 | TGTGCCAGCAGTTACAGCGACAGGCCAACTAATGAAAAACTGTTTTTT | CASSYSDRPTNEKLFF
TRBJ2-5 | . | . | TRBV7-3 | TGTGCCAGCAGCTATCAGTACCAAGAGACCCAGTACTTC | CASSYQYQETQYF
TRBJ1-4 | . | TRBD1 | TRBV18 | TGTGCCAGCTCACAACAGGGGCGCGCAGCTAATGAAAAACTGTTTTTT | CASSQQGRAANEKLFF
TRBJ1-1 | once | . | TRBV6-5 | TGTGCCAGCAGTTTGCGGGGGTGGGGCACTGAAGCTTTCTTT | CASSLRGWGTEAFF